The T cell receptor (beta chain) described here comes from a study of T cells after yellow fever vaccination. Findings and caveats of the study: Post-booster reappearance was seen for most primary-vaccination clones (roughly 97% CD4, 88% CD8).

In regard to this clonotype: Its specificity is unknown.

TCRdb processed the 5' RACE reads anew with MiXCR; each CDR3 protein has one entry. Here the sample spans about 300,000 distinct CDR3 sequences, around 10% being singletons. The CDR3 spans 19 residues. The germline V gene has CDR1 MNHEY and CDR2 SVGAGI. V shed 0 bases, J shed 4 bases, and the junction held 13 bases outside the gene matches. This sequence was found in a man aged 18 to 30 who received the YFV17D yellow fever vaccine. Specimen: CD4+ T cells sorted from PBMCs, collected 5 days after the yellow fever booster vaccination. The chain uses TRBV6-5 and TRBJ2-2; 8 bases align to TRBD2. The CDR3 nucleotides are TGTGCCAGCAGTTACTCCGGTGGCACGGCGGGGGGTTTCACCGGGGAGCTGTTTTTT. Protein sequence: CASSYSGGTAGGFTGELFF.